This T cell receptor beta chain was identified in a study of shared clonotypes between healthy human individuals. Repertoires were generated with immunoSEQ multiplex PCR, while TCRdb's copy carries only in-frame clones and drops some. The repertoire holds some 2 million clones, around 95% seen once, with 0.1% to 0.15% in the top ten. Per germline, CDR1 ENHRY and CDR2 SYGVKD. The CDR3 consists of 17 residues. Deletions cut 7 bases from V and 0 bases from J, with 19 bases between. In regard to this clone: Antigen: not known.

General study findings and limits: Relative to memory subsets, naive subsets generally showed larger estimated richness.

The sample comprised naive CD4+ T cells sorted from blood. Subset noted: CD45RA+ positively selected. The rearrangement uses TRBV10-3 and TRBJ2-1; unclear D gene. This receptor was identified in a man younger than 30 in good health. DNA of the CDR3: TGTGCCATCAATCCTCTGGGGTCTCCAGGCTCCTACAATGAGCAGTTCTTC. Translation gives CAINPLGSPGSYNEQFF.